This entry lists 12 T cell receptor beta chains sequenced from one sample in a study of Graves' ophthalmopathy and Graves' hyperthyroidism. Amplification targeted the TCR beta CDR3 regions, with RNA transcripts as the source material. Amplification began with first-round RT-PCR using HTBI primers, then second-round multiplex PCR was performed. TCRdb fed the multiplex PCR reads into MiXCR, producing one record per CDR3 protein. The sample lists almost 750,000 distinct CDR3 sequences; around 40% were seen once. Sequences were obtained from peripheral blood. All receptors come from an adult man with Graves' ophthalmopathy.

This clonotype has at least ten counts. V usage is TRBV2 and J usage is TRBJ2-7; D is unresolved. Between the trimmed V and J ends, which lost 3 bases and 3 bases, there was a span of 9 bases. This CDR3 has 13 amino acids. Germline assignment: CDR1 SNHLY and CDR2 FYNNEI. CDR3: CASSDFYLYEQYF. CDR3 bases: TGTGCCAGCAGTGACTTCTATCTCTACGAGCAGTACTTC.

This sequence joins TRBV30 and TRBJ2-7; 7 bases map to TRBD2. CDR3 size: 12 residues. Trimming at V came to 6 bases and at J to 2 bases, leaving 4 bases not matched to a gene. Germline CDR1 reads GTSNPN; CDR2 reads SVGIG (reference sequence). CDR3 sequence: CACPGRAYEQYF. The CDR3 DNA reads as TGTGCCTGCCCAGGGAGGGCCTACGAGCAGTACTTC.

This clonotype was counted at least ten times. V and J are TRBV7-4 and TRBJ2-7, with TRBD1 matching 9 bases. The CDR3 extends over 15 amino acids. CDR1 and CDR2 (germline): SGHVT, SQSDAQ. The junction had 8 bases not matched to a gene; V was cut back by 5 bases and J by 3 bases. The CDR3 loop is CASSHTPGQGYEQYF. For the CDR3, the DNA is TGTGCCAGCAGCCATACACCGGGACAGGGCTACGAGCAGTACTTC.

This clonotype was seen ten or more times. The CDR3 DNA follows: TGCAGCGTTCAAGTGGGCTTCTACGAGCAGTACTTC. It encodes CSVQVGFYEQYF. The chain employs TRBV29-1 and TRBJ2-7, with D unclear. Germline CDR1 SQVTM, CDR2 ANQGSEA. The CDR3 runs 12 residues. Between the trimmed V and J ends, which lost 5 bases and 3 bases, there was a span of 11 bases.

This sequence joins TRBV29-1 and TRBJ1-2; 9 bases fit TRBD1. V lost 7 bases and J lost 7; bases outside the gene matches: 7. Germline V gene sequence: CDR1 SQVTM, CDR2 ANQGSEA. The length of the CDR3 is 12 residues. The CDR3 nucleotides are TGCAGCGCTATGGGACAGGGCCGTGGCTACACCTTC. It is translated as CSAMGQGRGYTF. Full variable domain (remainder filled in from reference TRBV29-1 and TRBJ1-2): SAVISQKPSRDICQRGTSLTIQCQVDSQVTMMFWYRQQPGQSLTLIATANQGSEATYESGFVIDKFPISRPNLTFSTLTVSNMSPEDSSIYLCSAMGQGRGYTFGSGTRLTVV.

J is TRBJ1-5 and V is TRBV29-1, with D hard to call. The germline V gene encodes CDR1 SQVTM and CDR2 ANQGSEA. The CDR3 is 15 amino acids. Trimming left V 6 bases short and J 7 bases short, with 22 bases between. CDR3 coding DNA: TGCAGCGTACAGACACTTAGCTCCTACGAGCAGCCCCAGCATTTT. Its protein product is CSVQTLSSYEQPQHF.

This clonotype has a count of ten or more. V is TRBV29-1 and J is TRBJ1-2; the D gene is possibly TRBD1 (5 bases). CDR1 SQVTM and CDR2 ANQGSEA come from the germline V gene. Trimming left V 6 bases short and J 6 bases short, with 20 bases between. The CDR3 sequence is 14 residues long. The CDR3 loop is CSVTPGGGFNGYTF. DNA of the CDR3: TGCAGCGTAACCCCGGGGGGGGGATTTAATGGCTACACCTTC.

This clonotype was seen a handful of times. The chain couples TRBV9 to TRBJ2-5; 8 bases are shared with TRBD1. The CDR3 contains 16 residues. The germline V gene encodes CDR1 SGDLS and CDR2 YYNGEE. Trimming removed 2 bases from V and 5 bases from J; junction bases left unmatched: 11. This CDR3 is CASSVGVRGQRETQYF. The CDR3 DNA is TGTGCCAGCAGCGTGGGGGTCAGGGGGCAGAGGGAGACCCAGTACTTC.

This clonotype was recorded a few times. The CDR3 DNA reads TGCAGTGCCCAGCCCGCTAATGGAAACACCATATATTTT. Its protein is CSAQPANGNTIYF. The V gene is TRBV20-1, the J gene TRBJ1-3; D not certain. V gave up 6 bases and J gave up 3 bases, with 12 bases separating them. Germline CDR1 DFQATT, CDR2 SNEGSKA (reference sequence). The CDR3 has 13 amino acids.

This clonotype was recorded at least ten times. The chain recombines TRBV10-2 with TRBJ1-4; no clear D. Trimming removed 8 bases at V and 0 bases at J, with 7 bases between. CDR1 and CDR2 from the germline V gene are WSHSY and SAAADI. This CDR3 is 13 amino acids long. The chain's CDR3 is CASSLTTNEKLFF. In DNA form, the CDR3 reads TGCGCCAGCTCGCTGACAACTAATGAAAAACTGTTTTTT.

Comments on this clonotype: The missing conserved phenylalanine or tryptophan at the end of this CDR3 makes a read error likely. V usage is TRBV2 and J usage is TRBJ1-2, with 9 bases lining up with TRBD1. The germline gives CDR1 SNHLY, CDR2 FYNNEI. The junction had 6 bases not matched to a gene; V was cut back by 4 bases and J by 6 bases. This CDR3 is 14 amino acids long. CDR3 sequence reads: CASSGTGADHGYTL. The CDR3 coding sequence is TGTGCCAGCAGTGGGACAGGGGCTGATCATGGCTACACCCTC.

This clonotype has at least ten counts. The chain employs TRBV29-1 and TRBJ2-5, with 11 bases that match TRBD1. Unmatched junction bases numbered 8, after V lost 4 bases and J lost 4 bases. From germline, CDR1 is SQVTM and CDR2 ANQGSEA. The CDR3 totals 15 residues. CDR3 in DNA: TGCAGCGTTGCGCCGGGACAGGGGGTATCAGAGACCCAGTACTTC. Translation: CSVAPGQGVSETQYF.